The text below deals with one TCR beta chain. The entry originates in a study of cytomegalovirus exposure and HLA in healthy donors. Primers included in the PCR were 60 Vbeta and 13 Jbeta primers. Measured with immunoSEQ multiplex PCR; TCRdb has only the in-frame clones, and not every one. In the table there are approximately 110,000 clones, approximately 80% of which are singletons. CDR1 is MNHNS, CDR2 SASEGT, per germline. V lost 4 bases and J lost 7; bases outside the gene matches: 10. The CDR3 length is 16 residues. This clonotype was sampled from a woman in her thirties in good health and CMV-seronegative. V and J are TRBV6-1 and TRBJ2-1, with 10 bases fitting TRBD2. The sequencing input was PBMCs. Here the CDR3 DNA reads TGTGCCAGCAGTGCGCTAGCGGGAGAGGGTCTAAATGAGCAGTTCTTC. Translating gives CASSALAGEGLNEQFF.